These T cell receptor beta chains were read from a single sample in a study of T-cell reconstitution after alpha-beta-depleted transplantation in children. TCRdb called the PCR reads again in MiXCR, with one record for every CDR3 protein. The profile covers around 270,000 distinct CDR3 sequences, with 10% appearing a single time and less than 9% taken by the ten largest. The sequencing used PBMCs, collected before TCRalphabeta/CD19-depleted stem cell transplant. The receptors derive from a boy under two years old with acute myeloid leukemia, due to receive a stem cell transplant. The CDR3 runs from the conserved cysteine through the conserved F or W. D genes are given only for firm matches. Where a row states a size, it is once, few, many or the class of an expanded clone; other rows omit it.

>many|TRBJ2-2|TRBD1|TRBV6-5
CASHRGPNTGELFF
TGTGCCAGCCACAGGGGGCCGAACACCGGGGAGCTGTTTTTT
>few|TRBJ2-7|-|TRBV9
CASSVGEGSSYEQYF
TGTGCCAGCAGCGTAGGGGAAGGGAGCTCCTACGAGCAGTACTTC
>few|TRBJ2-6|-|TRBV7-3
CASSPPGGAGLNSGANVLTF
TGTGCCAGCAGCCCTCCGGGTGGGGCAGGGCTAAACTCTGGGGCCAACGTCCTGACTTTC
>many|TRBJ1-5|-|TRBV7-2
CASSSSTLYSNQPQHF
TGTGCCAGCAGCTCCTCTACCCTATATAGCAATCAGCCCCAGCATTTT
>-|TRBJ2-5|TRBD2|TRBV20-1
CSASDSGGGETQYF
TGCAGTGCTAGTGATAGCGGGGGGGGAGAGACCCAGTACTTC
>many|TRBJ2-3|-|TRBV2
CASSEGSGPDTQYF
TGTGCCAGCAGTGAAGGGTCAGGCCCAGATACGCAGTATTTT
>many|TRBJ2-2|TRBD2|TRBV10-3
CAISEPRLAGGTGELFF
TGTGCCATCAGTGAGCCCAGACTAGCGGGAGGAACCGGGGAGCTGTTTTTT
>many|TRBJ2-5|TRBD1|TRBV29-1
CSSGQGETQYF
TGCAGCTCGGGACAGGGAGAGACCCAGTACTTC
>many|TRBJ2-7|-|TRBV29-1
CSVEVEGARSYEQYF
TGCAGCGTTGAAGTGGAGGGGGCACGGTCCTACGAGCAGTACTTC
>many|TRBJ2-7|TRBD2|TRBV6-2/TRBV6-3
CASSYRLAGASYEQYF
TGTGCCAGCAGTTATAGACTAGCGGGGGCTTCCTACGAGCAGTACTTC
>many|TRBJ2-7|-|TRBV5-1
CASSLKQGPYEQYF
TGCGCCAGCAGCTTGAAACAGGGTCCCTACGAGCAGTACTTC
>many|TRBJ1-6|-|TRBV13
CASSLGFNSPLHF
TGTGCCAGCAGCTTAGGATTTAATTCACCCCTCCACTTT
>many|TRBJ1-6|-|TRBV20-1
CSAQARGSYNSPLHF
TGCAGTGCTCAAGCCAGGGGCTCCTATAATTCACCCCTCCACTTT
>many|TRBJ1-2|-|TRBV5-1
CASSYPGRGDGYTF
TGCGCCAGCAGCTACCCAGGCAGGGGAGATGGCTACACCTTC
>-|TRBJ2-1|TRBD1|TRBV7-2
CASSLDRDRGGSEQFF
TGTGCCAGCAGCTTAGACCGGGACAGGGGGGGTAGTGAGCAGTTCTTC
>-|TRBJ2-3|TRBD1|TRBV5-1
CASSWSPQGTTDTQYF
TGCGCCAGCAGCTGGAGCCCACAGGGGACCACAGATACGCAGTATTTT